The 29 T cell receptor beta chains below were found in one sample sequenced in a study of T cell responses to AZD1222 COVID-19 vaccine. Assay used: immunoSEQ multiplex PCR; TCRdb lists only in-frame clones, some missing. The sample shows 130,000 to 150,000 clones, approximately 90% of them seen only once. Here the sequenced sample was peripheral blood, taken on day 0 of AZD1222 vaccination. These receptors were collected from an adult in good health.

V gene TRBV7-2 combines with J gene TRBJ2-5, with D perhaps TRBD1 or TRBD2 (5 bases each). This CDR3 spans 11 amino acids. Germline V gene lookup returns CDR1 SGHTA and CDR2 FQGNSA. The germline V and J ends were trimmed by 5 bases and 5 bases, with 6 bases remaining between them. In DNA, the CDR3 is TGTGCCAGCAGCGAGGGGGAGACCCAGTACTTC. Translated, it gives CASSEGETQYF.

The table lists this clone with a count of one. This rearrangement joins TRBV15 to TRBJ1-4; D unclear. The V end was cut by 7 bases, the J end by 6 bases, with 15 bases between. Germline V gives CDR1 LNHNV, CDR2 YYDKDF (reference sequence). The CDR3 covers 14 residues. The CDR3: CATIPGYGDEKLFF. The CDR3 nucleotides read TGTGCCACCATCCCGGGGTACGGGGATGAAAAACTGTTTTTT. Full variable domain (missing parts from reference TRBV15 and TRBJ1-4): DAMVIQNPRYQVTQFGKPVTLSCSQTLNHNVMYWYQQKSSQAPKLLFHYYDKDFNNEADTPDNFQSRRPNTSFCFLDIRSPGLGDTAMYLCATIPGYGDEKLFFGSGTQLSVL.

The rearrangement links TRBV19 to TRBJ1-1, with D tentatively TRBD1 (5 bases). Germline values: CDR1 LNHDA, CDR2 SQIVND (reference sequence). Trimming left V 5 bases short and J 5 bases short, with 15 bases between. CDR3 size: 14 residues. This chain's CDR3 is CASSWVGVGTEAFF. DNA for the CDR3: TGTGCCAGTAGTTGGGTGGGGGTCGGGACTGAAGCTTTCTTT.

The chain couples TRBV6-5 to TRBJ1-2; D is perhaps TRBD1 (5 bases). V was clipped by 6 bases and J by 1 base, with 15 bases between them. The germline V gene encodes CDR1 MNHEY and CDR2 SVGAGI. The length of the CDR3 is 15 residues. In nucleotides, the CDR3 is TGTGCCAGCAGCTCGGGGGGACCTCGTAACTATGGCTACACCTTC. The encoded protein is CASSSGGPRNYGYTF.

The rearrangement joins TRBV6-5 to TRBJ2-7; no clear D. The germline V gene has CDR1 MNHEY and CDR2 SVGAGI. The CDR3 is 15 amino acids. V was cut by 0 bases and J by 3 bases, with 12 bases left in between. Written as DNA, the CDR3 is TGTGCCAGCAGTTACTCGAGTTCCGGTCTCTACGAGCAGTACTTC. Amino acid sequence: CASSYSSSGLYEQYF.

In regard to this clone: Other DNA sequences in this sample translate to the same CDR3. The chain uses TRBV6-5 and TRBJ1-1; D is undetermined. The CDR3 is made up of 13 amino acids. Trimming removed 2 bases at V and 2 bases at J, with 6 bases between. CDR1 and CDR2 from the germline V gene are MNHEY and SVGAGI. The CDR3 DNA is TGTGCCAGCAGTTACAGTACAAACACTGAAGCTTTCTTT. Residues: CASSYSTNTEAFF.

This clone was detected only a few times. The genes are TRBV5-1 and TRBJ1-1, with TRBD1 matching over 7 bases. CDR1 and CDR2 (germline): SGHRS, YFSETQ. CDR3 length equals 14 residues. After removal of 4 bases from V and 4 bases from J, the junction contained 7 bases not matched to a gene. For the CDR3, the DNA is TGCGCCAGCAGCCTCGGACAGGTAACCACTGAAGCTTTCTTT. Protein: CASSLGQVTTEAFF.

This chain joins TRBV7-9 and TRBJ1-2; 8 bases agree with TRBD1. The trim removed 5 bases at V and 8 bases at J, leaving 10 bases unmatched. In germline, CDR1 is SEHNR, CDR2 FQNEAQ (reference sequence). This CDR3 has 14 amino acids. The CDR3, as DNA: TGTGCCAGCAGCCCACAACAGGGGGGAGAGGGCTACACCTTC. It translates to CASSPQQGGEGYTF. The variable domain in full, completed from reference TRBV7-9 and TRBJ1-2, reads DTGVSQNPRHKITKRGQNVTFRCDPISEHNRLYWYRQTLGQGPEFLTYFQNEAQLEKSRLLSDRFSAERPKGSFSTLEIQRTEQGDSAMYLCASSPQQGGEGYTFGSGTRLTVV.

The rearrangement joins TRBV13 to TRBJ1-4; TRBD1 is a possible D gene (5 bases). V dropped 2 bases and J dropped 4 bases, with 8 bases sitting between them. Germline lookup yields CDR1 PRHDT and CDR2 FYEKMQ (reference sequence). This CDR3 has 14 residues. This chain's CDR3 is CASSLRTSNEKLFF. In nucleotides, the CDR3 is TGTGCCAGCAGCTTAAGGACAAGTAATGAAAAACTGTTTTTT.

This clone was seen only a few times. The V gene is TRBV5-5, the J gene TRBJ1-4; D is ambiguous. Deletions cut 4 bases from V and 2 bases from J, with 9 bases between. The CDR3 runs to 14 residues. The germline CDR1 and CDR2 sequences are SGHKS and YYEKEE (reference sequence). The CDR3 reads CASSPGWTNEKLFF. CDR3 nucleotide sequence: TGTGCCAGCAGCCCGGGGTGGACTAATGAAAAACTGTTTTTT. Full variable domain (outside the CDR3, taken from reference TRBV5-5 and TRBJ1-4): DAGVTQSPTHLIKTRGQQVTLRCSPISGHKSVSWYQQVLGQGPQFIFQYYEKEERGRGNFPDRFSARQFPNYSSELNVNALLLGDSALYLCASSPGWTNEKLFFGSGTQLSVL.

This chain uses TRBV19 with TRBJ1-6, with 9 bases that match TRBD1. V was clipped by 6 bases and J by 0 bases; unmatched bases: 3. In germline, CDR1 is LNHDA, CDR2 SQIVND (reference sequence). This CDR3 is built from 16 residues. The DNA for the CDR3 is TGTGCCAGTAGGGGACAGGGCTTCTCCTATAATTCACCCCTCCACTTT. This encodes CASRGQGFSYNSPLHF.

The chain couples TRBV7-9 to TRBJ1-1; 9 positions match TRBD1. Unmatched junction bases numbered 4, after V lost 1 base and J lost 4 bases. The CDR3 contains 15 residues. CDR1 is SEHNR, CDR2 FQNEAQ, per germline (reference sequence). In DNA form, the CDR3 reads TGTGCCAGCAGCTTAGGGGACAGGGATCGCACTGAAGCTTTCTTT. Protein: CASSLGDRDRTEAFF.

This clone showed up just a few times. The J gene is TRBJ2-7, the V gene TRBV28; 9 bases align to TRBD2. V lost 5 bases and J lost 6; bases outside the gene matches: 11. The germline V gene encodes CDR1 MDHEN and CDR2 SYDVKM. CDR3 size: 15 residues. DNA of the CDR3: TGTGCCAGCAGTGTCCCTGGGGGACTAGCCAGCGAGCAGTACTTC. Residues: CASSVPGGLASEQYF.

The chain combines TRBV28 with TRBJ1-4; 7 nucleotides match TRBD1. This CDR3 is 15 amino acids long. Trimming at V came to 10 bases and at J to 3 bases, leaving 11 bases not matched to a gene. CDR1 is MDHEN and CDR2 is SYDVKM in the germline V gene. The CDR3 protein is CAIQGHIPSNEKLFF. The CDR3 nucleotides are TGTGCCATACAGGGGCATATTCCATCTAATGAAAAACTGTTTTTT.

V gene TRBV9 combines with J gene TRBJ2-2, with TRBD1 matching 7 bases. Trimming took 1 base from V and 0 from J; bases not matched to a gene: 9. Per germline, CDR1 SGDLS and CDR2 YYNGEE. CDR3 length equals 18 residues. CDR3 sequence (DNA): TGTGCCAGCAGCGTATCCCGGCGAGGGGGCGCGAACACCGGGGAGCTGTTTTTT. This encodes CASSVSRRGGANTGELFF.

CDR3 bases: TGCGCCAGCAGCCAAGGCGCAGGGGTCGATGGCTACACCTTC. Protein product: CASSQGAGVDGYTF. The gene calls are TRBV4-1 and TRBJ1-2, with D tentatively TRBD1 (6 bases). Trimming took off 1 base at V and 6 bases at J, with 12 bases between the two ends. Per the germline V gene, CDR1 is MGHRA and CDR2 is YSYEKL. The CDR3 spans 14 residues.

The chain uses TRBV6-5 and TRBJ1-1; a possible D gene is TRBD1 (6 bases). This CDR3 has 13 residues. V gave up 5 bases and J gave up 2 bases, with 9 bases separating them. The germline gives CDR1 MNHEY, CDR2 SVGAGI. This CDR3 is CASSLQGNTEAFF. CDR3 nucleotides: TGTGCCAGCAGTCTACAGGGTAACACTGAAGCTTTCTTT.

The chain is built from TRBV6-2 or TRBV6-3 and TRBJ2-5; D is perhaps TRBD2 (7 bases). Trimming left V 6 bases short and J 4 bases short, with 15 bases between. The CDR3 extends over 14 amino acids. Per the germline V gene, CDR1 is MNHEY and CDR2 is SVGEGT. CDR3 protein: CASSAGAAGETQYF. Written as DNA, the CDR3 is TGTGCCAGCAGCGCGGGGGCGGCCGGAGAGACCCAGTACTTC.

CDR3 in amino acids: CASSQDGWGEQFF. The CDR3 coding sequence is TGTGCCAGCAGCCAAGACGGATGGGGTGAGCAGTTCTTC. The chain is built from TRBV14 and TRBJ2-1; D not certain. V gave up 0 bases and J gave up 9 bases, with 9 bases separating them. The CDR3 totals 13 residues. The V gene's germline CDR1 is SGHDN and CDR2 FVKESK.

The CDR3 region has the DNA TGTGCCAGCAGCCCTGGCGGTCTCGGGCCACCCCTCCACTTT. This translates into CASSPGGLGPPLHF. The chain joins TRBV7-8 to TRBJ1-6; D unresolved. Germline-derived CDR1 and CDR2 are SGHVS and FQNEAQ. V was pared by 5 bases and J by 11 bases, with 16 bases between. This CDR3 is 14 amino acids long.

The gene calls are TRBV12-3 or TRBV12-4 and TRBJ2-5; D remains ambiguous. The CDR3 runs 13 residues. Trimming took off 6 bases at V and 4 bases at J, with 12 bases between the two ends. CDR3 protein: CASRTVGLETQYF. The CDR3 DNA reads TGTGCCAGCAGAACAGTGGGCCTAGAGACCCAGTACTTC.

The chain employs TRBV6-5 and TRBJ2-1; TRBD1 aligns across 7 bases. CDR1 is MNHEY, CDR2 SVGAGI, per germline. This CDR3 contains 12 residues. The V gene end was trimmed by 5 bases and the J gene end by 13 bases; junction bases not matched to a gene: 8. The CDR3 nucleotides read TGTGCCAGCAGTACTAGAGGGGGCCTCCAGTTCTTC. This gives the protein CASSTRGGLQFF.

The chain is built from TRBV7-9 and TRBJ2-5, with D tentatively TRBD2 (5 bases). Trimming pared 6 bases from V and 8 bases from J, leaving 16 bases between. This CDR3 has 13 residues. From germline, CDR1 is SEHNR and CDR2 FQNEAQ (reference sequence). Here the CDR3 DNA reads TGTGCCAGCAGTCGCGGACTGAAGGAAACCCAGTACTTC. Its protein is CASSRGLKETQYF. Full variable domain (remainder filled in from reference TRBV7-9 and TRBJ2-5): DTGVSQNPRHKITKRGQNVTFRCDPISEHNRLYWYRQTLGQGPEFLTYFQNEAQLEKSRLLSDRFSAERPKGSFSTLEIQRTEQGDSAMYLCASSRGLKETQYFGPGTRLLVL.

V and J are TRBV19 and TRBJ1-5; D gene unclear. Germline CDR1 and CDR2: LNHDA and SQIVND (reference sequence). This CDR3 contains 11 residues. V lost 9 bases and J 6 bases, leaving 9 bases between the germline ends. DNA for the CDR3: TGTGCCAGCGGGTTCAGTCAGCCCCAGCATTTT. It is translated as CASGFSQPQHF.

This clone showed up just once. The genes are TRBV12-3 or TRBV12-4 and TRBJ2-7; weak D call: TRBD1 (5 bases). V was cut by 5 bases and J by 6 bases, with 11 bases left in between. The CDR3 contains 12 residues. CDR3 DNA sequence: TGTGCCAGCAGTCTCGACAGATCCGAGCAGTACTTC. Protein sequence: CASSLDRSEQYF.

The chain couples TRBV6-4 to TRBJ1-2, with 11 positions matching TRBD1. Germline CDR1 is MRHNA and CDR2 is SNTAGT. The CDR3 is 13 amino acids. J was trimmed by 7 bases and V by 3 bases; bases with no gene match: 1. The CDR3 bases are TGTGCCAGCAGTGAGGACAGGGGGCTTGGCTACACCTTC. Amino acid sequence: CASSEDRGLGYTF.

The rearrangement joins TRBV7-2 to TRBJ1-5; possibly TRBD1 for D (6 bases). V lost 2 bases, J lost 6 bases, and 14 bases lay in between. The length of the CDR3 is 15 residues. Per the germline V gene, CDR1 is SGHTA and CDR2 is FQGNSA. Here the CDR3 reads CASSLYAGAGQPQHF. CDR3 bases: TGTGCCAGCAGCTTATACGCGGGGGCCGGTCAGCCCCAGCATTTT.

This clone was picked up a small number of times. The chain has TRBV9 and TRBJ2-5; 8 bases are shared with TRBD2. The V segment lost 7 bases and the J segment 5 bases; nucleotides outside the gene matches: 10. Germline-derived CDR1 and CDR2 are SGDLS and YYNGEE. CDR3 length equals 14 residues. CDR3 bases: TGTGCCAGCGGGCCAGCGGGGGACGTGGAGACCCAGTACTTC. This translates into CASGPAGDVETQYF.

The chain links TRBV6-1 to TRBJ2-3; D gene unclear. Trimming shortened V by 0 bases and J by 0 bases, and 7 bases separated the two germline ends. CDR3 length: 15 amino acids. The germline V gene encodes CDR1 MNHNS and CDR2 SASEGT. The CDR3 sequence: CASSEASQSTDTQYF. The CDR3 DNA sequence: TGTGCCAGCAGTGAAGCTTCACAGAGCACAGATACGCAGTATTTT.